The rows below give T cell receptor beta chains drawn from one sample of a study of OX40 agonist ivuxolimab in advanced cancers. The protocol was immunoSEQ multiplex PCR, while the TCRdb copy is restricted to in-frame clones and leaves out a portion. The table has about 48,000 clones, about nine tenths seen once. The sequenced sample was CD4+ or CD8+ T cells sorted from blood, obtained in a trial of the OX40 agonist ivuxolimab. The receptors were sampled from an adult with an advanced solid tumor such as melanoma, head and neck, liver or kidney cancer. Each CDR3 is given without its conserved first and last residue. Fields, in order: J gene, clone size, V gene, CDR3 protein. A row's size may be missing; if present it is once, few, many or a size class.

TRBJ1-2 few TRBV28 ASMLTNYGYT
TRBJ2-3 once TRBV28 ASSLGAGSTDTQY
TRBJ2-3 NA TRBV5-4 ASSYTDTQY
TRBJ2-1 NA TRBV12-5 ANGQPSGREQF
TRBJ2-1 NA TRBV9 ASSAREHEDNEQF
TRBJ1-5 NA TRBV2 ASSEGEQGTNQPQH
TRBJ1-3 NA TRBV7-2 ASSSGTTTGNTIY
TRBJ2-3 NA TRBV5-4 ASSLPLDTQY
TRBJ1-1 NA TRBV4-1 ASSDDKGGTEAF
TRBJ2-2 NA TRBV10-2 ASRLAGANTGELF
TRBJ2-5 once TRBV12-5 ASGYGTGGAEETQY
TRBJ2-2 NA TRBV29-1 SVFTGTGELF
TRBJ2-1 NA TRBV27 ASSLGDNYNEQF
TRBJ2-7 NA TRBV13 ASSLGHEQY
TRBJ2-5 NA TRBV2 ASRTGRGAQY
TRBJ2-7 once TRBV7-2 ASSFSGGSYEQY
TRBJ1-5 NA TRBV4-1 ASSPGGPSQPQH
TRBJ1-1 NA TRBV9 ASSVEARVNTEAF
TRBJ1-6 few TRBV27 ASSLGQDYNSPLH
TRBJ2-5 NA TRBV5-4 ASSSTSGDIETQY
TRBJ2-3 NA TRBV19 ASSHGTSGADTQY
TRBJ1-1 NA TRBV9 ASSIGPNMNTEAF
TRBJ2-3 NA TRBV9 ASSVAGRGYDVGPPSTDTQY
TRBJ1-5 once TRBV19 ASSTEDQPQH
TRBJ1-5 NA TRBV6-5 ASSRDRRDQPQH
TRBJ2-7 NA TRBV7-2 ASSLVPMRQGVEQY
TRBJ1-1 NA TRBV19 ASSIMTGEGTEAF
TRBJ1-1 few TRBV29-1 SVERQYGFTEAF
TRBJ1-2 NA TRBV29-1 SVFSPGYGYT
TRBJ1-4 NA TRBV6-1 ASMGPGRLF
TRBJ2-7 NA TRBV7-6 ASSASGTGDYEQY
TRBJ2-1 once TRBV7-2 ASGGRTNNEQF
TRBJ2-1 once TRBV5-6 ASSPDRYSYNEQF
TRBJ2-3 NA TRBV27 ASSLSGGWDTQY
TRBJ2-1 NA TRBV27 ASSLLASGNEQF
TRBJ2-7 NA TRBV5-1 ASSLRQSGGGYEQY
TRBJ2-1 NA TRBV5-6 ASSSFLVGLAVNEQF
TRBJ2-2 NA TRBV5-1 ASSLDPPRGGSTGELF
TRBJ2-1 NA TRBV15 ATSRAQNRYNEQF
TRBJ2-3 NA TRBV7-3 ASSRQGQGTDTQY
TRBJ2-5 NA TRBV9 ASGTSETQY
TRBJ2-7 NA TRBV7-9 ASSYHWQGTYEQY
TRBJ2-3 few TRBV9 ASSPPGTGSTDTQY
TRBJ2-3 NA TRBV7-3 ASSPRTSGSPTDTQY
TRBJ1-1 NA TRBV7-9 AGSTGLGAF
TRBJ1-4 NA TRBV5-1 ASSLGTGEKLF